This T cell receptor beta chain comes out of a study of neurological immune-mediated disorders. Whole-study findings and limits: The most TCR clonal expansion was seen in HTLV-1-associated myelopathy, and the least was seen in multiple sclerosis, which fell below healthy controls.

The cDNA was generated by 5'RACE with 10-nucleotide random UMIs. The authors obtained over 200 million TCR-beta sequences from 15-18 subjects per sequencing run. One entry per CDR3 protein, called by TCRdb with MiXCR from the 5' RACE reads. This sample carries roughly 15,000 distinct CDR3 sequences, 13% of them seen once, and the ten largest clones take 41%. As for this clonotype: The target antigen is unknown.

The sorted libraries involved the use of under 1.2 million CD4+ or CD8+ T cells. The ends were cut back, 6 bases at V and 1 base at J, with 12 bases in the middle. The germline V gene has CDR1 MNHEY and CDR2 SVGEGT. This CDR3 comprises 14 residues. The sequencing input was CD8+ T cells from blood. The sequence came from a female donor with HTLV-1-associated myelopathy (HAM/TSP). This sequence joins TRBV6-2 or TRBV6-3 and TRBJ1-1; D gene unclear. CDR3 sequence reads: CASSNLGRNTEAFF. The CDR3 DNA reads as TGTGCCAGCAGCAATTTAGGGAGGAACACTGAAGCTTTCTTT.